This T cell receptor beta chain was identified in a study of blood T cells in healthy people across ages. Every donor provided approximately 10 milliliters of peripheral blood. PBMCs, at least 6.5 million per sample, were isolated. Germline CDR1 and CDR2: MDHEN and SYDVKM. The CDR3 extends over 17 amino acids. Deletions cut 3 bases from V and 5 bases from J, with 22 bases between. A J-beta primer mix and a sample-barcoded 5' primer were used in a second PCR of about 7 to 12 cycles. TCRdb redid the calling of the 5' RACE reads with MiXCR, one entry per CDR3 protein. The sample has some 320,000 distinct CDR3 sequences, 25% to 30% seen once.

This chain uses TRBV28 with TRBJ2-5, with D possibly TRBD2 on 5 matching bases. The sequencing sample was made of blood. The sequence was obtained from a woman in her sixties or seventies in good health. The CDR3 loop reads CASSFRSYGSSGETQYF. CDR3 coding DNA: TGTGCCAGCAGTTTTAGGTCGTATGGGTCATCGGGGGAGACCCAGTACTTC.